This paragraph reports one T cell receptor beta chain. Its antigen remains unknown. V was trimmed by 11 bases and J by 6 bases, leaving 20 bases between them. Germline V lookup: CDR1 MNHEY, CDR2 SVGEGT. This CDR3 comprises 14 residues. Primed by a sample-barcoded 5' primer and a J-beta primer mix, a second PCR proceeded for roughly 6 to 12 cycles. Via MiXCR, TCRdb re-called the 5' RACE reads, giving one row per CDR3 protein. The data hold roughly 800,000 distinct CDR3 sequences, with approximately 53% observed a single time. The sample originates from a study of blood T cells in healthy people across ages. Study-level background: About one barcoded beta molecule per two T cells was captured by template switching. Study-wide results and limits: Diversity figures based on one million T cells were deemed too low.

The specimen sequenced was blood. This receptor was obtained from a man of 80 years or more in good health. The chain links TRBV6-2 or TRBV6-3 to TRBJ1-5, with D perhaps TRBD1 (5 bases). CDR3 coding DNA: TGTGCCGGCGGCACGGGGGTCCGTTTTCAGCCCCAGCATTTT. As protein: CAGGTGVRFQPQHF.